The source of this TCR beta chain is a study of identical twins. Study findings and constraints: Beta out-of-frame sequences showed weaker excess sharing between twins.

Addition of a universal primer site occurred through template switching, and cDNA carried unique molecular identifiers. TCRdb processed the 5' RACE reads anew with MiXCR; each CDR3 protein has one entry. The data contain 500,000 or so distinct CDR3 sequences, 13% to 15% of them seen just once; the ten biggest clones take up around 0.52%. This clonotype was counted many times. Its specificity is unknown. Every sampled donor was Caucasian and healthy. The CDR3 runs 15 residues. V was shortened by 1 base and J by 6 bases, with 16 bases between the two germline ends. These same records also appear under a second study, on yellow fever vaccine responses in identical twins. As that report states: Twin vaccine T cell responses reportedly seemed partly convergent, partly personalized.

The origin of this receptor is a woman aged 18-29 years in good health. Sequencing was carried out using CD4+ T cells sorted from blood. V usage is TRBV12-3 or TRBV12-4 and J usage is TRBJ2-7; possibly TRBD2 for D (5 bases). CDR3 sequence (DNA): TGTGCCAGCAGTTTAGAAAGGCAGGTTGGAGGCGAGCAGTACTTC. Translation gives CASSLERQVGGEQYF.